This record looks at one T cell receptor (beta chain) sequence and its context. What it binds is not known. These data belong to a study of cytomegalovirus exposure and HLA in healthy donors. General study points: The study labeled around 160 TCR beta chains cytomegalovirus-associated. A few of the chains that were CMV-associated were confirmed in vitro to be specific for CMV antigens. Both high specificity and high sensitivity reportedly marked the classifier's diagnosis of cytomegalovirus status.

The protocol was immunoSEQ multiplex PCR, while the TCRdb copy is restricted to in-frame clones and leaves out a portion. The sample contains under 350,000 clones, 80% to 90% of which appear only once. The trim removed 0 bases at V and 6 bases at J, leaving 1 base unmatched. CDR1 is SGDLS and CDR2 is YYNGEE in the germline V gene. There are 14 residues in the CDR3. This chain connects TRBV9 to TRBJ1-4; TRBD1 matches 8 bases. Material: PBMCs. The sequence was collected from a woman under 30 in good health and CMV-seronegative. CDR3 DNA: TGTGCCAGCAGCGTAGGGACAGGGTATGAAAAACTGTTTTTT. This codes for CASSVGTGYEKLFF.